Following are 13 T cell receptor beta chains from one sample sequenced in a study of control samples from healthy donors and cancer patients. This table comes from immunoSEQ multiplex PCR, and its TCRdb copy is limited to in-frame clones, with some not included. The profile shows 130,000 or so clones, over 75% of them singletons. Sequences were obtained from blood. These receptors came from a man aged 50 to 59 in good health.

In DNA, the CDR3 is TGCGCCAGCAGAGTCCAGGGGGCAACTAATGAAAAACTGTTTTTT. Its translation is CASRVQGATNEKLFF. This rearrangement joins TRBV5-1 to TRBJ1-4, with 7 bases matching TRBD1. There are 15 residues in the CDR3. The trim removed 5 bases at V and 0 bases at J, leaving 4 bases unmatched. Germline assignment: CDR1 SGHRS and CDR2 YFSETQ.

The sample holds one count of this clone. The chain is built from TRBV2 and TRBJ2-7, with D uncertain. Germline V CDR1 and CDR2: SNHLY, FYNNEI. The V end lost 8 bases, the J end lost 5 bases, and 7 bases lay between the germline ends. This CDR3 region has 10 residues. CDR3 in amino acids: CASGVDEQYF. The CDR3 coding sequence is TGTGCCAGCGGGGTAGACGAGCAGTACTTC.

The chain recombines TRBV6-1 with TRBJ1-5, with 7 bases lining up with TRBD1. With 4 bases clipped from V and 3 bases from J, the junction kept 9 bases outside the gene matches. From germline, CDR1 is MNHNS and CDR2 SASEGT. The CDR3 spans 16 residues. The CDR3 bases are TGTGCCAGCAGTGCACCGACAGGGTTCGACAATCAGCCCCAGCATTTT. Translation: CASSAPTGFDNQPQHF.

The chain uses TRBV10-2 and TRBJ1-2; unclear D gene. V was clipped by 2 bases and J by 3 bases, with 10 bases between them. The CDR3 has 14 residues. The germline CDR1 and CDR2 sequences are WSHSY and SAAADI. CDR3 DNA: TGCGCCAGCAGTGAGGGGCCTGCCTACTATGGCTACACCTTC. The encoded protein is CASSEGPAYYGYTF.

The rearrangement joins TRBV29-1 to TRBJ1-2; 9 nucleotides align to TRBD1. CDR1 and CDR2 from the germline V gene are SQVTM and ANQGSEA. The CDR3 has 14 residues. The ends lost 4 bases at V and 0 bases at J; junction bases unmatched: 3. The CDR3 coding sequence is TGCAGCGTTGGACAGGGGGAAGCTAACTATGGCTACACCTTC. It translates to CSVGQGEANYGYTF.

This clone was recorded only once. Here the CDR3 reads CASSPGLAGGHGAYEQYF. In nucleotides, the CDR3 is TGTGCCAGCAGTCCCGGACTAGCGGGGGGGCACGGAGCCTACGAGCAGTACTTC. J is TRBJ2-7 and V is TRBV28, with 15 bases matching TRBD2. V shed 5 bases, J shed 2 bases, and the junction held 10 bases outside the gene matches. CDR1 MDHEN and CDR2 SYDVKM come from the germline V gene. The CDR3 runs to 18 residues.

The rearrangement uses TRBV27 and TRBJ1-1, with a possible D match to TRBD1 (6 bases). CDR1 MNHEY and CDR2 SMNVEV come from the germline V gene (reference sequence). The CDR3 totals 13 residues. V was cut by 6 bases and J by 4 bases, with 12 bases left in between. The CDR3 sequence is CASRQGFVTEAFF. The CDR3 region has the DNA TGTGCCAGCAGACAGGGCTTTGTCACTGAAGCTTTCTTT.

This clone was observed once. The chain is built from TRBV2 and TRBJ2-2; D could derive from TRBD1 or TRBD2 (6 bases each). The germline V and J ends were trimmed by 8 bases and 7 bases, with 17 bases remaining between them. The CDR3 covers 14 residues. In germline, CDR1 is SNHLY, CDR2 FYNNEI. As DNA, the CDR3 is TGTGCCAGCTGGGGGGCAGGGTTTAGCGGGGAGCTGTTTTTT. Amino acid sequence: CASWGAGFSGELFF.

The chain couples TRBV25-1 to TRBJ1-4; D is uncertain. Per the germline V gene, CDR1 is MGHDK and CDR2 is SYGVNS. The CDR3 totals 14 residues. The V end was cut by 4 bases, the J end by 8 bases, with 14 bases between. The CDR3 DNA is TGTGCCAGCAGTGGGACGGGCAAGCAGGAAAAACTGTTTTTT. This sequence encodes CASSGTGKQEKLFF.

CDR3 nucleotide sequence: TGTGCCAGCAACCCCCGGGCAGGGTACGAGCAGTACTTC. Translated: CASNPRAGYEQYF. This rearrangement joins TRBV7-9 to TRBJ2-7; a possible D gene is TRBD1 (5 bases). The germline V gene encodes CDR1 SEHNR and CDR2 FQNEAQ (reference sequence). The V and J ends lost 7 bases and 4 bases respectively, with 14 bases between them. The CDR3 runs to 13 residues.

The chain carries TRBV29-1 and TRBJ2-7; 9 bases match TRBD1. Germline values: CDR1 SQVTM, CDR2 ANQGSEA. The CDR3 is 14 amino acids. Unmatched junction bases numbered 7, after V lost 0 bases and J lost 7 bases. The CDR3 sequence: CSVEETTGGAEQYF. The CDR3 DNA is TGCAGCGTTGAAGAGACGACAGGGGGGGCGGAGCAGTACTTC.

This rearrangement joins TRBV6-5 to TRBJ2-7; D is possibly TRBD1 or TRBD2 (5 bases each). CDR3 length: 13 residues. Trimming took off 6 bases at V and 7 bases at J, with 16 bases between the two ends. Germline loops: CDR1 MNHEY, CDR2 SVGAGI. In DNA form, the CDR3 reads TGTGCCAGCAGGAGCCATGGGGGAGAAGAGCAGTACTTC. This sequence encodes CASRSHGGEEQYF.

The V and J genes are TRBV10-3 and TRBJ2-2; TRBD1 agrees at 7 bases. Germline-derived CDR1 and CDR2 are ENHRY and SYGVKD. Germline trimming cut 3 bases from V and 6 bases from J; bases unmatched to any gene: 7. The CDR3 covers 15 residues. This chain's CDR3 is CAISESPTGSGELFF. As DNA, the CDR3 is TGTGCCATCAGTGAAAGCCCGACAGGGTCCGGGGAGCTGTTTTTT.